This TCR beta chain was sequenced for a study of T cell responses to AZD1222 COVID-19 vaccine. Study-level findings and limits: Epitopes outside B.1.351 and B.1.1.7 mutated regions reportedly drew nearly half of spike TCRs.

This CDR3 has 15 residues. The V gene end was trimmed by 4 bases and the J gene end by 3 bases; junction bases not matched to a gene: 7. CDR1 and CDR2 from the germline V gene are LNHDA and SQIVND (reference sequence). Some clones are missing from TCRdb's copy, which holds only in-frame ones; the method was immunoSEQ multiplex PCR. The sample yields about 140,000 clones, about 92% seen once. A remark on this clone: The target antigen is unknown.

The genes are TRBV19 and TRBJ1-2, with 8 bases matching TRBD1. This receptor was taken from an adult in good health. The sequences come from peripheral blood, collected on day 0 of AZD1222 vaccination. In nucleotides, the CDR3 is TGTGCCAGTAGTACACCGGACAGGGATTACTATGGCTACACCTTC. It codes for CASSTPDRDYYGYTF.